The following is a T cell receptor beta chain sequence with its context. Focal radiation and CTLA-4 blockade (ipilimumab) were tested in chemo-refractory metastatic non-small-cell lung cancer patients. The data stem from a study of radiotherapy plus CTLA-4 blockade in lung cancer. TCRdb's copy holds only in-frame clones and misses some; the assay was immunoSEQ multiplex PCR. Seen here are approximately 37,000 clones, about 74% observed once, and the top ten hold 8.5% to 10%. CDR3 size: 14 residues. The V end was cut by 2 bases, the J end by 6 bases, with 13 bases between. Per germline, CDR1 LNHDA and CDR2 SQIVND (reference sequence).

The material was peripheral blood, obtained from a patient treated with radiotherapy plus ipilimumab. The source is a human donor with non-small cell lung cancer who had stable disease on radiotherapy plus ipilimumab. The rearrangement links TRBV19 to TRBJ1-1; D perhaps matches TRBD1 (6 bases). In nucleotides, the CDR3 is TGTGCCAGTAGTATACTCGGGGGGGGCGCTGAAGCTTTCTTT. Translation: CASSILGGGAEAFF.